These 11 T cell receptor beta chains were sequenced from one sample in a study of regulatory T cells in long-lasting Graves disease (dated by TCRdb to about 2021). The sample's time point label, decoded: newly diagnosed GD, antithyroid drugs for less than 3 months. RNA was extracted from PBMCs in TRIzol for both TCR sequencing and RNA sequencing. The library was obtained by multiplex PCR. Sequenced on an Illumina HiSeq 4000. CDR3 regions were amplified by Arm-PCR with iRepertoire HTBI primers to construct TCR beta libraries. The public reads were reanalyzed by TCRdb: fastp trimming at Q25, MiXCR alignment, in-frame beta chains only. Rows matching on CDR3 protein sequence are summarized as one entry with the most common DNA and genes. The sample data list 400,000 to 500,000 distinct CDR3 sequences, and about a sixth of these were observed just once. The top ten constitute about 11% of the sample. This sample was also put to use in a study of T cells in Graves' hyperthyroidism and ophthalmopathy.

Sequenced here: peripheral blood mononuclear cells (PBMCs), sampled at new diagnosis, from a patient treated with antithyroid drugs. Receptor source: a woman aged 30 to 39 with Graves disease. Donor details come from another sample of the same person, matched by shared clones.

This clonotype appeared a few times. J is TRBJ2-1 and V is TRBV6-5; D is unresolved. CDR3 size: 12 residues. V shed 0 bases and J shed 15 bases, with 12 bases lying between them. The germline V gene encodes CDR1 MNHEY and CDR2 SVGAGI. Written as DNA, the CDR3 is TGTGCCAGCAGTTACTCGATATTCATTCTGTTCTTC. This gives the protein CASSYSIFILFF.

The sample holds many counts of this clonotype. V gene TRBV5-1 combines with J gene TRBJ2-3, with D unresolved. This CDR3 comprises 13 residues. Germline V gives CDR1 SGHRS, CDR2 YFSETQ. Trimming took off 6 bases at V and 7 bases at J, with 15 bases between the two ends. CDR3 in amino acids: CASTRYPKNTQYF. For the CDR3, the DNA is TGCGCCAGCACTCGCTATCCGAAAAATACGCAGTATTTT.

V gene TRBV20-1 combines with J gene TRBJ2-4; the D gene could be TRBD1 or TRBD2 (5 bases each). From germline, CDR1 is DFQATT and CDR2 SNEGSKA (reference sequence). There are 15 residues in the CDR3. Deletions cut 5 bases from V and 0 bases from J, with 14 bases between. CDR3 nucleotide sequence: TGCAGTGCTCTTGGGGCGGACTTAGCCAAAAACATTCAGTACTTC. It yields the protein CSALGADLAKNIQYF.

This clonotype was recorded a few times. The junction departs from the called germline gene at one end, perhaps through a read error. The CDR3, as DNA: TGTGCCAGCAGCCTAGGCCCACTAGCGGCTACCTACAATGAGCAGTTCTTC. This translates into CASSLGPLAATYNEQFF. The chain recombines TRBV13 with TRBJ2-1; 8 bases map to TRBD2. This CDR3 comprises 17 residues. Germline V CDR1 and CDR2: PRHDT, FYEKMQ (reference sequence). Combining the CDR3 with reference TRBV13 and TRBJ2-1 gives the whole variable domain AAGVIQSPRHLIKEKRETATLKCYPIPRHDTVYWYQQGPGQDPQFLISFYEKMQSDKGSIPDRFSAQQFSDYHSELNMSSLELGDSALYFCASSLGPLAATYNEQFFGPGTRLTVL.

The chain has TRBV20-1 and TRBJ2-7; 7 nucleotides align to TRBD2. V shed 2 bases, J shed 4 bases, and the junction held 8 bases outside the gene matches. CDR1 and CDR2 (germline): DFQATT, SNEGSKA (reference sequence). The CDR3 has 14 residues. The CDR3 reads CSARLAGVGYEQYF. The CDR3 DNA is TGCAGTGCTAGACTCGCGGGAGTGGGATACGAGCAGTACTTC.

This clonotype has a count of ten or more. V is TRBV13 and J is TRBJ2-1; TRBD2 is a possible D gene (6 bases). The CDR3 has 17 amino acids. Trimming pared 1 base from V and 2 bases from J, leaving 15 bases between. Germline CDR1 reads PRHDT; CDR2 reads FYEKMQ (reference sequence). The CDR3: CASSLEGGGSAYNEQFF. The CDR3 DNA is TGTGCCAGCAGCTTAGAAGGTGGAGGGAGTGCCTACAATGAGCAGTTCTTC.

V usage is TRBV7-2 and J usage is TRBJ2-5, with TRBD2 matching 11 bases. The germline V gene has CDR1 SGHTA and CDR2 FQGNSA. V shed 8 bases, J shed 6 bases, and the junction held 8 bases outside the gene matches. This CDR3 contains 14 residues. The CDR3 DNA sequence: TGTGCCAGCGGGCTAGCGGGAGGATCGCAGACCCAGTACTTC. Its protein is CASGLAGGSQTQYF. Filled out from reference TRBV7-2 and TRBJ2-5, the complete variable domain reads GAGVSQSPSNKVTEKGKDVELRCDPISGHTALYWYRQSLGQGLEFLIYFQGNSAPDKSGLPSDRFSAERTGGSVSTLTIQRTQQEDSAVYLCASGLAGGSQTQYFGPGTRLLVL.

This clonotype came up many times. The chain links TRBV27 to TRBJ2-7; 9 nucleotides match TRBD1. V dropped 4 bases and J dropped 5; count of bases not matched to a gene: 6. Germline-derived CDR1 and CDR2 are MNHEY and SMNVEV (reference sequence). There are 14 residues in the CDR3. The DNA of the CDR3 is TGTGCCAGCAGTTCCGGGACAGGGTTCAACGAGCAGTACTTC. Translated, it gives CASSSGTGFNEQYF.

This clonotype was detected ten times or more. V and J are TRBV28 and TRBJ1-2, with 9 bases matching TRBD1. Losses at the gene ends were 2 bases for V and 3 bases for J; bases not matched to a gene: 13. The CDR3 consists of 18 residues. The germline V gene has CDR1 MDHEN and CDR2 SYDVKM. CDR3 sequence: CASSLAGTGLSGDYGYTF. For the CDR3, the DNA is TGTGCCAGCAGTTTAGCCGGGACAGGGTTAAGTGGTGACTATGGCTACACCTTC.

CDR3 residues: CASSPLNRDHEQYF. In DNA, the CDR3 is TGTGCCAGCAGTCCCCTTAACAGGGACCACGAGCAGTACTTC. The chain carries TRBV7-9 and TRBJ2-7, with a weak D call TRBD1 (6 bases). The V and J ends lost 6 bases and 5 bases respectively, with 17 bases between them. The CDR3 has 14 residues. Per germline, CDR1 SEHNR and CDR2 FQNEAQ (reference sequence).

As concerns this clonotype: The conserved phenylalanine or tryptophan normally closing the CDR3 is absent here, so this likely arose from a read error. This chain joins TRBV2 and TRBJ1-1; no firm D call. The CDR3 has 11 residues. Trimming removed 6 bases at V and 4 bases at J, with 6 bases between. Germline V CDR1 and CDR2: SNHLY, FYNNEI. The CDR3 reads CASRSSTEAFS. CDR3 sequence (DNA): TGTGCCAGCAGGTCTAGCACTGAAGCTTTCTCT.